This T cell receptor beta chain was sequenced for a study of STAT5B mutations in CD4+ large granular lymphocyte leukemia. Study conclusions and caveats: TRBV06-family usage was enriched in top patient clones (8/27) versus controls (2/35). Patient CD4-sorted repertoires stayed more clonal than healthy ones after leukemic-clone removal.

This clone turned up a few times. Its antigen is as yet unknown. The assay was run at survey level. As originally analysed: A productive frequency of 2.59 x 10-5 was the lowest detectable. Here immunoSEQ multiplex PCR was the method, and the copy in TCRdb shows in-frame clones only, minus some. That table supplies the V and J calls and clone size; D and trimming were determined from the DNA. This sample has roughly 40,000 clones, with 75% to 85% found just once. V gave up 2 bases and J gave up 7 bases; unmatched junction bases: 9. This CDR3 region has 16 residues. Germline CDR1 is SGHKS and CDR2 is YYEKEE (reference sequence).

The chain links TRBV5-5 to TRBJ2-7; TRBD2 aligns across 13 bases. Sequencing was performed on CD4+ T cells from blood buffy coats. The clonotype comes from a human donor in good health. CDR3 in amino acids: CASSLTSGRASGEQYF. In DNA, the CDR3 is TGTGCCAGCAGCTTAACTAGCGGGAGGGCCTCCGGAGAGCAGTACTTC.